The 8 T cell receptor beta chains below all came from one sample that was sequenced in a study of metastatic and nonmetastatic thyroid tumors. Thyroid surgery was preceded by no treatment in any patient. MiXCR re-clonotyped the PCR reads for TCRdb. The sample carries around 18,000 clones, less than 35% recorded once. Sequences were obtained from tumor tissue. The receptors stem from a female donor with papillary thyroid cancer or a benign thyroid nodule (not recorded which). Some clones in this sample may be carry-over from other donors' samples.

This clone was recorded a few times. The chain recombines TRBV28 with TRBJ1-5; 12 bases are a match to TRBD1. Germline V CDR1 and CDR2: MDHEN, SYDVKM. The junction had 3 bases not matched to a gene; V was cut back by 3 bases and J by 0 bases. This CDR3 has 17 residues. DNA of the CDR3: TGTGCCAGCAGTTTGGGGACAGGGGGCCATAGCAATCAGCCCCAGCATTTT. This codes for CASSLGTGGHSNQPQHF.

This chain links TRBV11-2 with TRBJ2-7, with 9 bases matching TRBD1. Per the germline V gene, CDR1 is SGHAT and CDR2 is FQNNGV. Trimming removed 4 bases from V and 3 bases from J; junction bases left unmatched: 13. This CDR3 is built from 17 residues. CDR3 residues: CASSSKNPGQGFYEQYF. DNA for the CDR3: TGTGCCAGCAGCTCCAAAAATCCGGGACAGGGCTTCTACGAGCAGTACTTC.

The CDR3 region is CASSPPRIATYTEAFF. CDR3 sequence (DNA): TGCGCCAGCAGCCCTCCGAGGATCGCCACGTACACTGAAGCTTTCTTT. The V and J genes are TRBV4-1 and TRBJ1-1; D gene unclear. V was shortened by 4 bases and J by 3 bases, with 18 bases between the two germline ends. There are 16 residues in the CDR3. The germline CDR1 and CDR2 sequences are MGHRA and YSYEKL.

The chain uses TRBV6-2 or TRBV6-3 and TRBJ2-7, with D tentatively TRBD1 (6 bases). Per germline, CDR1 MNHEY and CDR2 SVGEGT. V was trimmed by 0 bases and J by 7 bases, leaving 16 bases between them. CDR3 length equals 15 residues. In DNA, the CDR3 is TGTGCCAGCAGTTACTCCGCCGGGACACCTACGGAGCAGTACTTC. Translated, it gives CASSYSAGTPTEQYF.

This clone was counted at least ten times. The V call is TRBV5-1, the J call TRBJ2-3; D uncertain. This CDR3 region has 12 residues. The germline V and J ends were trimmed by 7 bases and 2 bases, with 8 bases remaining between them. The germline CDR1 and CDR2 sequences are SGHRS and YFSETQ. CDR3 amino acids: CASGQATDTQYF. DNA of the CDR3: TGCGCCAGCGGGCAGGCCACAGATACGCAGTATTTT.

V is TRBV5-1 and J is TRBJ1-2; weak D call: TRBD1 (5 bases). Germline values: CDR1 SGHRS, CDR2 YFSETQ. The CDR3 totals 15 residues. V lost 2 bases, J lost 3 bases, and 14 bases lay in between. The chain's CDR3 is CASSFGGGVDYGYTF. In nucleotides, the CDR3 is TGCGCCAGCAGCTTCGGGGGAGGGGTCGACTATGGCTACACCTTC.

This clone is medium-sized. Mismatch with germline at one junction end may stem from a read error. The V gene is TRBV2, the J gene TRBJ1-1; D gene unclear. Per the germline V gene, CDR1 is SNHLY and CDR2 is FYNNEI. The CDR3 runs 11 residues. CDR3 residues: CAERLGTEAFF. The CDR3, as DNA: TGCGCCGAAAGGCTCGGCACTGAAGCTTTCTTT.

Relative to its sample, this clone is medium-sized. The chain couples TRBV11-2 to TRBJ1-1, with D unresolved. V lost 8 bases, J lost 4 bases, and 14 bases lay in between. CDR1 and CDR2 (germline): SGHAT, FQNNGV. CDR3 size: 13 residues. DNA of the CDR3: TGTGCCAGCTCGAGTAAAGGGATCACTGAAGCTTTCTTT. It codes for CASSSKGITEAFF.